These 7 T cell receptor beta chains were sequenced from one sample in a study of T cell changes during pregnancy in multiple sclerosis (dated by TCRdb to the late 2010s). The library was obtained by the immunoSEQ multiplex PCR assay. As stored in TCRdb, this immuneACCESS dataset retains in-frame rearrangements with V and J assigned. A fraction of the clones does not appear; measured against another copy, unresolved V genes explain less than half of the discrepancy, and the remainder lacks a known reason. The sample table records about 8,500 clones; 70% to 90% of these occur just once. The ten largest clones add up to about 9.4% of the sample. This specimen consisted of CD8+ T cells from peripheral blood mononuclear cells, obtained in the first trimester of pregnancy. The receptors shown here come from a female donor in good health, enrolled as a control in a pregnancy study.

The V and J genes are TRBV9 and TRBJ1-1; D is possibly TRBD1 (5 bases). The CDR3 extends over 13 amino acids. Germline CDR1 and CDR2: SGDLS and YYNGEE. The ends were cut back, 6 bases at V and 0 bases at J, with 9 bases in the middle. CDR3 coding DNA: TGTGCCAGCACGCGGGGGATGAACACTGAAGCTTTCTTT. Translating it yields CASTRGMNTEAFF.

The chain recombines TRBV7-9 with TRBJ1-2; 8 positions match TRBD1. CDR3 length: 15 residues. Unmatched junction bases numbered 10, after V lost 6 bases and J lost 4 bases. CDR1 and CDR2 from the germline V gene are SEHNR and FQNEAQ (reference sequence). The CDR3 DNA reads TGTGCCAGCAGGCTTCAGGGACAGGAATCCTATGGCTACACCTTC. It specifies CASRLQGQESYGYTF.

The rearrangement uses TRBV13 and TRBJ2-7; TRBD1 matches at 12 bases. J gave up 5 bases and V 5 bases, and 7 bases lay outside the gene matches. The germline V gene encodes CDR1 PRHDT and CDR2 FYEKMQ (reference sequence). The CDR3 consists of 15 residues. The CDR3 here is CASSPSGQGADEQYF. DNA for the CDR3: TGTGCCAGCAGCCCGTCGGGACAGGGGGCCGACGAGCAGTACTTC.

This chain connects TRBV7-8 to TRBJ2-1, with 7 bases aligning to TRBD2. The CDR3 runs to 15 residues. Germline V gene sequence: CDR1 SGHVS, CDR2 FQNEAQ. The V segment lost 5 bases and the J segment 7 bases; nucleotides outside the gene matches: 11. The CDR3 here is CASSPLAGVKNEQFF. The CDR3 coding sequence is TGTGCCAGCAGCCCCCTCGCGGGAGTTAAAAATGAGCAGTTCTTC.

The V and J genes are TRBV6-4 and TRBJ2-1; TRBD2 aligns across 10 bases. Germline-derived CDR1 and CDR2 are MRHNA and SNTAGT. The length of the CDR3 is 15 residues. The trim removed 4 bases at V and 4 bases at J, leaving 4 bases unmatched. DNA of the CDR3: TGTGCCAGCAGTGTAAGGACTAGCGGTTACAATGAGCAGTTCTTC. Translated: CASSVRTSGYNEQFF.

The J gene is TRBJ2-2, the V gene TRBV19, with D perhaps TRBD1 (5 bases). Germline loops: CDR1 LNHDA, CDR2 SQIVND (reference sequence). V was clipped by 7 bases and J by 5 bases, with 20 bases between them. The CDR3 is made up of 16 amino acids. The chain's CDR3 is CASTFYQGDGTGELFF. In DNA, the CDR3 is TGTGCCAGTACCTTCTACCAAGGGGATGGGACCGGGGAGCTGTTTTTT.

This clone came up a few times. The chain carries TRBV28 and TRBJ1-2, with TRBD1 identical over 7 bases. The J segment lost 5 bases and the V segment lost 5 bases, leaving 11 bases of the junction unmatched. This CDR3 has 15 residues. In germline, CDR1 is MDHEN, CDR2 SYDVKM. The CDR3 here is CASSPTDRVTYGYTF. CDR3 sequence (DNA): TGTGCCAGCAGTCCAACCGACAGGGTAACATATGGCTACACCTTC.